The 13 T cell receptor beta chains listed next were all sequenced from one sample in a study of cytomegalovirus exposure and HLA in healthy donors. Use of 60 Vbeta and 13 Jbeta primers characterized the PCR. Profiled with immunoSEQ multiplex PCR; TCRdb holds only in-frame clones, not every one. The repertoire holds 130,000 to 150,000 clones, around three quarters seen once, with approximately 1.6% in the top ten. Sequenced: PBMCs. The receptors derive from a woman in her thirties or forties in good health and CMV-seronegative.

The genes are TRBV30 and TRBJ2-1; perhaps TRBD2 as D (7 bases). CDR1 GTSNPN and CDR2 SVGIG come from the germline V gene (reference sequence). V was trimmed by 5 bases and J by 7 bases, leaving 15 bases between them. The CDR3 runs 13 residues. CDR3 in amino acids: CAWAGALGNEQFF. As DNA, the CDR3 is TGTGCCTGGGCGGGGGCGTTAGGTAATGAGCAGTTCTTC.

The gene calls are TRBV5-1 and TRBJ2-1; 11 bases agree with TRBD1. The CDR3 length is 18 residues. V shed 0 bases, J shed 3 bases, and the junction held 8 bases outside the gene matches. Germline values: CDR1 SGHRS, CDR2 YFSETQ. CDR3 amino acids: CASSLAASGTGGYNEQFF. In nucleotides, the CDR3 is TGCGCCAGCAGCTTGGCCGCCTCAGGGACAGGGGGCTACAATGAGCAGTTCTTC.

The chain carries TRBV2 and TRBJ2-6; TRBD1 is a possible D gene (5 bases). Germline CDR1 reads SNHLY; CDR2 reads FYNNEI. The CDR3 is 12 amino acids. The V end was cut by 2 bases, the J end by 13 bases, with 9 bases between. The CDR3 protein is CASSERGPVLTF. CDR3 nucleotide sequence: TGTGCCAGCAGTGAAAGGGGCCCGGTCCTGACTTTC.

This clone was recorded many times. The chain is built from TRBV7-9 and TRBJ1-1; D not certain. The germline V and J ends were trimmed by 5 bases and 3 bases, with 13 bases remaining between them. There are 14 residues in the CDR3. Per germline, CDR1 SEHNR and CDR2 FQNEAQ (reference sequence). In DNA, the CDR3 is TGTGCCAGCAGCCCCGGTATGGTTTACACTGAAGCTTTCTTT. Translated: CASSPGMVYTEAFF.

The chain has TRBV27 and TRBJ1-1, with TRBD1 as a possible D gene (6 bases). V was trimmed by 4 bases and J by 3 bases, leaving 21 bases between them. The CDR3 has 17 residues. CDR1 MNHEY and CDR2 SMNVEV come from the germline V gene (reference sequence). The CDR3 coding sequence is TGTGCCAGCAGTTATCGGGGGGGCCACTCCTTTTACACTGAAGCTTTCTTT. It is translated as CASSYRGGHSFYTEAFF.

The rearrangement joins TRBV28 to TRBJ2-1; 11 bases are a match to TRBD2. The CDR3 spans 17 residues. CDR1 MDHEN and CDR2 SYDVKM come from the germline V gene. V lost 6 bases, J lost 6 bases, and 13 bases stayed unmatched. The DNA for the CDR3 is TGTGCCAGCAGGCCTCATTTAGCGGGGGGGGCGCGCAATGAGCAGTTCTTC. The encoded protein is CASRPHLAGGARNEQFF. The full variable domain, completed using reference TRBV28 and TRBJ2-1, is DVKVTQSSRYLVKRTGEKVFLECVQDMDHENMFWYRQDPGLGLRLIYFSYDVKMKEKGDIPEGYSVSREKKERFSLILESASTNQTSMYLCASRPHLAGGARNEQFFGPGTRLTVL.

The V call is TRBV28, the J call TRBJ2-7; possibly TRBD1 for D (5 bases). Trimming removed 6 bases at V and 2 bases at J, with 11 bases between. The germline CDR1 and CDR2 sequences are MDHEN and SYDVKM. CDR3 length equals 13 residues. The CDR3 region is CASRPQGTYEQYF. The CDR3 DNA is TGTGCCAGCAGACCCCAGGGTACCTACGAGCAGTACTTC.

The chain recombines TRBV10-3 with TRBJ1-1; TRBD1 matches 7 bases. Per germline, CDR1 ENHRY and CDR2 SYGVKD. The CDR3 runs to 14 residues. V shed 4 bases and J 4 bases; nucleotides not matched to a gene: 6. The DNA for the CDR3 is TGTGCCATCAGTGGAAGGACAGGCCTCACTGAAGCTTTCTTT. It yields the protein CAISGRTGLTEAFF.

The gene calls are TRBV11-2 and TRBJ1-2, with 10 bases fitting TRBD1. V shed 6 bases, J shed 8 bases, and the junction held 9 bases outside the gene matches. CDR1 and CDR2 from the germline V gene are SGHAT and FQNNGV. There are 14 residues in the CDR3. The CDR3 region has the DNA TGTGCCAGCAGGACCGGGACAGGGGCCTTCGGCTACACCTTC. This translates into CASRTGTGAFGYTF.

CDR3 coding DNA: TGCGCCAGCAGCTTGGGGCGGACAGGGCTAACCTACGAGCAGTACTTC. It yields the protein CASSLGRTGLTYEQYF. V usage is TRBV5-1 and J usage is TRBJ2-7; 8 positions agree with TRBD1. Germline CDR1 is SGHRS and CDR2 is YFSETQ. The CDR3 spans 16 residues. V dropped 0 bases and J dropped 2; count of bases not matched to a gene: 7.

The chain links TRBV11-2 to TRBJ2-7; 9 nucleotides align to TRBD1. The CDR3 has 15 residues. Germline loops: CDR1 SGHAT, CDR2 FQNNGV. V gave up 1 base and J gave up 5 bases; unmatched junction bases: 6. CDR3 amino acids: CASSLVTGGTNEQYF. DNA for the CDR3: TGTGCCAGCAGCTTAGTAACAGGGGGCACGAACGAGCAGTACTTC. The full variable domain, completed using reference TRBV11-2 and TRBJ2-7, is EAGVAQSPRYKIIEKRQSVAFWCNPISGHATLYWYQQILGQGPKLLIQFQNNGVVDDSQLPKDRFSAERLKGVDSTLKIQPAKLEDSAVYLCASSLVTGGTNEQYFGPGTRLTVT.

The chain combines TRBV6-5 with TRBJ1-1, with D uncertain. The CDR3 loop spans 14 amino acids. Germline CDR1 reads MNHEY; CDR2 reads SVGAGI. V gave up 0 bases and J gave up 1 base, with 6 bases separating them. The DNA of the CDR3 is TGTGCCAGCAGTTACTCATCAGAGAACACTGAAGCTTTCTTT. Translated, it gives CASSYSSENTEAFF.

V gene TRBV5-1 combines with J gene TRBJ2-7; 9 bases agree with TRBD2. Germline V gene sequence: CDR1 SGHRS, CDR2 YFSETQ. The CDR3 is 14 residues long. Losses at the gene ends were 2 bases for V and 0 bases for J; bases not matched to a gene: 0. The CDR3 loop reads CASSFSGSSYEQYF. For the CDR3, the DNA is TGCGCCAGCAGCTTTAGCGGGAGCTCCTACGAGCAGTACTTC.